These T cell receptor beta chains were read from a single sample in a study of post-analysis software for immune sequencing data. TCRdb processed the PCR reads anew with MiXCR; each CDR3 protein has one entry. This sample yields hundreds of thousands of distinct CDR3 sequences, of which about 32% are seen a single time; 0.55% to 0.65% belongs to the top ten. The sequenced sample consisted of blood. The receptors stem from a girl between 10 and 17 years old with multiple sclerosis. Each CDR3 is given with its conserved first and last residue. The D gene is left open where the match is weak. The size field is filled for only some rows; it gives once, few, many or a size class.

j_call cdr3_length v_call clone_size d_call cdr3_aa cdr3_nt
TRBJ2-1 15 TRBV28 few TRBD2 CASSFRASGSHEQFF TGTGCCAGCAGTTTTCGGGCTAGCGGGAGCCATGAGCAGTTCTTC
TRBJ1-2 13 TRBV7-2 . TRBD1 CASRWGQSYGYTF TGTGCCAGCAGATGGGGACAGAGCTATGGCTACACCTTC
TRBJ1-2 14 TRBV12-3/TRBV12-4 few . CASSFDGRLIGYTF TGTGCCAGCAGTTTTGACGGACGTCTTATCGGCTACACCTTC
TRBJ2-5 15 TRBV7-9 . TRBD2 CASSNRLAGQETQYF TGTGCCAGCAGCAATAGACTAGCGGGCCAAGAGACCCAGTACTTC
TRBJ2-5 18 TRBV6-2/TRBV6-3 . TRBD2 CASSFRLAGGVAEETQYF TGTGCCAGCAGTTTTCGACTAGCGGGAGGTGTGGCGGAGGAGACCCAGTACTTC
TRBJ2-6 16 TRBV7-2 few . CASSLPGAGGANVLTF TGTGCCAGCAGCTTGCCGGGGGCAGGTGGGGCCAACGTCCTGACTTTC
TRBJ1-5 14 TRBV20-1 . TRBD1 CSAPSVRGLQPQHF TGCAGTGCCCCGTCAGTTAGGGGGCTTCAGCCCCAGCATTTT
TRBJ1-6 14 TRBV29-1 few . CSVAESSYNSPLHF TGCAGCGTTGCGGAGAGCTCCTATAATTCACCCCTCCACTTT
TRBJ2-1 15 TRBV20-1 . . CSARDPGLLYNEQFF TGCAGTGCTAGAGACCCGGGACTCCTATACAATGAGCAGTTCTTC
TRBJ2-3 15 TRBV27 many . CASSLFEPSTDTQYF TGTGCCAGCAGTTTATTCGAACCCTCCACAGATACGCAGTATTTT
TRBJ2-1 15 TRBV19 . TRBD2 CASSVAGGHYNEQFF TGTGCCAGTAGTGTAGCGGGGGGCCACTACAATGAGCAGTTCTTC
TRBJ2-1 18 TRBV20-1 few TRBD2 CSARALPGAGSSYNEQFF TGCAGTGCTAGAGCACTTCCAGGAGCGGGAAGCTCCTACAATGAGCAGTTCTTC
TRBJ2-5 16 TRBV10-3 few . CAISESGSNEFTKQYF TGTGCCATCAGTGAGTCGGGCAGCAATGAGTTTACGAAGCAGTACTTC
TRBJ2-7 13 TRBV24-1 . . CATSDVTGYEQYF TGTGCCACCAGTGATGTGACAGGCTACGAGCAGTACTTC
TRBJ2-3 17 TRBV7-2 . TRBD2 CASSLWASGGSTDTQYF TGTGCCAGCAGCTTATGGGCTAGCGGGGGTAGCACAGATACGCAGTATTTT
TRBJ1-6 13 TRBV5-1 . TRBD1 CASSRDRGSPLHF TGCGCCAGCTCCAGGGACAGAGGCTCACCCCTCCACTTT
TRBJ2-1 13 TRBV9 . . CASSVYTGNEQFF TGTGCCAGCAGCGTATACACCGGCAATGAGCAGTTCTTC
TRBJ2-5 14 TRBV27 few . CASSLVGRQETQYF TGTGCCAGCAGTTTAGTAGGAAGGCAAGAGACCCAGTACTTC
TRBJ2-1 15 TRBV20-1 . TRBD2 CSANGLAGFYNEQFF TGCAGTGCCAATGGACTAGCGGGTTTCTACAATGAGCAGTTCTTC
TRBJ1-1 14 TRBV6-5 . . CASSYSGQITEAFF TGTGCCAGCAGTTACTCCGGCCAAATCACTGAAGCTTTCTTT
TRBJ2-1 15 TRBV29-1 many TRBD2 CSVEASSGGNNEQFF TGCAGCGTTGAAGCTTCTAGCGGGGGTAACAATGAGCAGTTCTTC
TRBJ1-2 14 TRBV5-1 few . CASSLVQESRGYTF TGCGCCAGCAGCTTGGTTCAGGAATCCCGTGGCTACACCTTC
TRBJ2-3 14 TRBV7-9 many . CASSLTQSTDTQYF TGTGCCAGCAGCTTAACCCAGTCCACAGATACGCAGTATTTT
TRBJ2-7 13 TRBV6-1 few . CASNRREANEQYF TGTGCCAGCAACCGCAGGGAGGCCAACGAGCAGTACTTC
TRBJ2-2 15 TRBV6-5 . . CASSYRQGSTGELFF TGTGCCAGCAGTTACAGGCAGGGGAGCACCGGGGAGCTGTTTTTT
TRBJ2-3 17 TRBV7-9 . TRBD2 CASSPTGTSGRTDTQYF TGTGCCAGCAGCCCAACCGGGACTAGCGGGAGAACAGATACGCAGTATTTT
TRBJ2-3 14 TRBV20-1 few . CSAFGGFNTDTQYF TGCAGTGCTTTCGGGGGTTTCAACACAGATACGCAGTATTTT
TRBJ2-5 14 TRBV5-6 . . CASMTEDSQETQYF TGTGCCAGCATGACCGAGGACAGCCAAGAGACCCAGTACTTC
TRBJ1-4 15 TRBV7-9 few . CASSPEGATNEKLFF TGTGCCAGCAGCCCCGAGGGCGCAACTAATGAAAAACTGTTTTTT
TRBJ2-7 14 TRBV9 few . CASSVGSSTYEQYF TGTGCCAGCAGCGTAGGTAGCAGTACCTACGAGCAGTACTTC
TRBJ2-1 14 TRBV5-5 few . CASSIGLLANEQFF TGTGCCAGCAGCATCGGGCTCCTAGCCAATGAGCAGTTCTTC
TRBJ1-5 16 TRBV6-6 . TRBD1 CASSGGTGGDHQPQHF TGTGCCAGCAGTGGGGGGACAGGGGGCGATCATCAGCCCCAGCATTTT
TRBJ2-1 15 TRBV24-1 few . CATSDGGKPYNEQFF TGTGCCACCAGTGATGGAGGGAAACCCTACAATGAGCAGTTCTTC
TRBJ2-1 16 TRBV5-1 few TRBD2 CASSILAGGPGNEQFF TGCGCCAGCAGCATCCTAGCGGGAGGGCCGGGTAATGAGCAGTTCTTC
TRBJ1-1 15 TRBV4-2 few . CASSQDLAERTEAFF TGTGCCAGCAGCCAAGATCTTGCAGAACGCACTGAAGCTTTCTTT
TRBJ1-2 13 TRBV20-1 . . CSASDGVGRGYTF TGCAGTGCTAGTGACGGGGTCGGTCGAGGCTACACCTTC